These 4 T cell receptor beta chains were all obtained from the same sample, sequenced in a study of T cell repertoires in cytomegalovirus infection. The antigens of these receptors remain unknown. MiXCR, applied by TCRdb to the reads, yields one record per CDR3 protein. Found here are about 470,000 distinct CDR3 sequences, about 42% of them singletons; the top ten hold around two fifths. The specimen comprised cultured PBMCs, sampled from culture after CMV antigen stimulation. The origin of the receptors is a human donor in good health (CMV status not recorded). Some clones in this sample may be carry-over from other donors' samples.

The chain has TRBV7-6 and TRBJ2-5, with D maybe TRBD2 (6 bases). Trimming pared 5 bases from V and 2 bases from J, leaving 12 bases between. CDR3 length: 14 amino acids. CDR1 and CDR2 from the germline V gene are SGHVS and FNYEAQ. The CDR3 nucleotides are TGTGCCAGCAGCCCAACTAGCAGGCAAGAGACCCAGTACTTC. Amino acids: CASSPTSRQETQYF.

The V gene is TRBV7-2, the J gene TRBJ1-5; no clear D gene. CDR1 and CDR2 (germline): SGHTA, FQGNSA. The V and J ends lost 5 bases and 5 bases respectively, with 10 bases between them. There are 13 residues in the CDR3. The CDR3 nucleotides are TGTGCCAGCAGCCCCCGTTGGGATCAGCCCCAGCATTTT. It specifies CASSPRWDQPQHF.

The gene calls are TRBV9 and TRBJ2-1; the D call may be TRBD1 or TRBD2 (5 bases each). The CDR3 loop spans 15 amino acids. The germline V and J ends were trimmed by 4 bases and 7 bases, with 18 bases remaining between them. Germline V lookup: CDR1 SGDLS, CDR2 YYNGEE. CDR3 coding DNA: TGTGCCAGCAGCCCCAGGGAGCAGCGTACGAATGAGCAGTTCTTC. Residues: CASSPREQRTNEQFF.

V is TRBV25-1 and J is TRBJ2-3; D is unresolved. This CDR3 is 14 amino acids long. V was shortened by 3 bases and J by 6 bases, with 13 bases between the two germline ends. Germline CDR1 MGHDK, CDR2 SYGVNS. CDR3 DNA sequence: TGTGCCAGCAGTGATACCAAATCAGCGGATACGCAGTATTTT. Translation: CASSDTKSADTQYF.